The sequence of this T cell receptor (beta chain) was determined in a study of blood T cell repertoires in COVID-19 (dated by TCRdb to the early 2020s). Regarding the study in general: Collaborator samples came from the United States, Italy and Spain and covered acute and convalescent phases of COVID-19. The repertoires were released in a freely available public database meant as a resource for research on the immune response to SARS-CoV-2. Where HLA class I and class II types were available, the types were taken from metadata supplied by the sample provider, not from assay-based typing. The samples were drawn from the first 160 participants of the ongoing ImmuneRACE study and from 1,254 subjects provided by 6 global collaborators. The material from the prospective study consisted of cDNA or gDNA derived from T cells, B-cell-depleted T cells, or PBMCs. Sample metadata almost always included a de-identified subject ID, COVID-19 status, age in years and sex. Subjects who had been exposed to COVID-19, were actively infected with it, or had recovered from it provided the deeply sampled blood TCRbeta repertoires that made up the dataset.

Here V drops 4 bases and J drops 2 bases, and the junction holds 4 bases not matched to any gene. Including the terminal cysteine and phenylalanine, the CDR3 comprises 15 residues. Just CDR3 DNA is preserved here, 45 bases in frame from base 1. CDR1 is given as SGHDT and CDR2 as YYEEEE, both from the germline V gene. About this clone: It lacks a known antigen. There are no base qualities to consult, and no much larger clone falls within one base.

TCRbeta CDR3 regions were amplified from genomic DNA by means of the immunoSEQ Assay, a bias-controlled multiplex PCR. From the authors' description of their analysis: Within the assay, amplification of reference gene primers was used to estimate how many nucleated cells each sample contained. Sequence reads were collapsed and filtered to measure the absolute abundance of every unique TCRbeta CDR3 rearrangement. For each sample, productive Simpson clonality was calculated as the square root of Simpson's diversity index over productive rearrangements. TCRdb obtained this table from immuneACCESS and retained in-frame rearrangements with V and J assigned. These tables miss some clones; where compared with another copy, unresolved V genes account for less than half of the shortfall, and the remainder is unexplained. Clone size and V and J calls were adopted from that table, with D and trimming inferred from the DNA. The sample table shows some 97,000 clones, and approximately 90% are seen once. The ten largest clones capture approximately 2.2% of the sample.

Results the study describes overall, beyond this receptor: How much clinical and demographic metadata was included differed by source and by participant, and the metadata was provided uncurated.

Each collaborating institution followed its own protocols to collect whole blood in K2EDTA tubes. For TCRbeta analysis, collaborator samples were shipped as frozen whole blood, as isolated PBMCs, or as DNA extracted from either sample type. Here the chain combines TRBV5-6 and TRBJ2-5, and 11 bases in between align with TRBD1. This clonotype was obtained from a man aged 45-65 years with active COVID-19. What was sequenced was peripheral blood. The bases read TGTGCCAGCAGCCCGGACAGGGGGCTGCAAGAGACCCAGTACTTC. The resulting protein is CASSPDRGLQETQYF.